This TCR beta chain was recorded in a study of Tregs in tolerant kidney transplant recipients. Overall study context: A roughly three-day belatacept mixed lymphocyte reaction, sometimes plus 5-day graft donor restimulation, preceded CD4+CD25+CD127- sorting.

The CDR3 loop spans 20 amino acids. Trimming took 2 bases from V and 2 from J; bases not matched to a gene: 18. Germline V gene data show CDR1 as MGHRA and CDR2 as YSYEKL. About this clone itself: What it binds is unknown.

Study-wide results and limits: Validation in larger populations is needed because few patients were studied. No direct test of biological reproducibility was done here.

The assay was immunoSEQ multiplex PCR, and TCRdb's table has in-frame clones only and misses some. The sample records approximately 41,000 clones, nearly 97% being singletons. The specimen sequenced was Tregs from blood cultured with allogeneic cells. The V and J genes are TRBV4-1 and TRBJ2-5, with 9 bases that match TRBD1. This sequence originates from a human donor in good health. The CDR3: CASSQRPPLVGDREQETQYF. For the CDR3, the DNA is TGCGCCAGCAGCCAACGACCCCCACTTGTTGGGGACAGGGAACAAGAGACCCAGTACTTC.